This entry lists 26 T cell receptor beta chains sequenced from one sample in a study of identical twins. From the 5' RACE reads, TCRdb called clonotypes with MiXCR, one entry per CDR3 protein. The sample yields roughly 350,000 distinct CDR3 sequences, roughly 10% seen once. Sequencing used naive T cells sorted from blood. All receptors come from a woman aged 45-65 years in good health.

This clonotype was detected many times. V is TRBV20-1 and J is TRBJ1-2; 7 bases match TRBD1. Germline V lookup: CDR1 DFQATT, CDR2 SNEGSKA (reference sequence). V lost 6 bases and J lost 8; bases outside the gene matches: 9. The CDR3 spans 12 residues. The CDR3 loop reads CSARGRGGGYTF. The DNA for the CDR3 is TGCAGTGCCAGGGGCAGGGGGGGAGGCTACACCTTC.

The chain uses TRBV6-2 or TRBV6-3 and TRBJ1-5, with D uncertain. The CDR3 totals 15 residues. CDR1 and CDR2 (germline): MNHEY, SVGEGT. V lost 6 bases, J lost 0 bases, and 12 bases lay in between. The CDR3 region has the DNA TGTGCCAGCAGGGAGAGTCATTATAGCAATCAGCCCCAGCATTTT. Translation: CASRESHYSNQPQHF.

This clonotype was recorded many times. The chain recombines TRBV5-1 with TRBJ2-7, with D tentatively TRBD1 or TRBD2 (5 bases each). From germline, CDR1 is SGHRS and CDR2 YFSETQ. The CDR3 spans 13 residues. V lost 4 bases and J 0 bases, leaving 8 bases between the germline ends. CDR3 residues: CASSRDPSYEQYF. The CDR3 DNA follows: TGCGCCAGCAGCCGGGACCCCTCCTACGAGCAGTACTTC.

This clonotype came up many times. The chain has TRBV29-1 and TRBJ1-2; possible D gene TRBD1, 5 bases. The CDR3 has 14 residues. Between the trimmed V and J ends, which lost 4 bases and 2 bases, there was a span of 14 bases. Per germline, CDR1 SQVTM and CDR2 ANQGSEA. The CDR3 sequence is CSVGGAGLNYGYTF. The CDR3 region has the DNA TGCAGCGTTGGGGGCGCGGGTTTAAACTATGGCTACACCTTC.

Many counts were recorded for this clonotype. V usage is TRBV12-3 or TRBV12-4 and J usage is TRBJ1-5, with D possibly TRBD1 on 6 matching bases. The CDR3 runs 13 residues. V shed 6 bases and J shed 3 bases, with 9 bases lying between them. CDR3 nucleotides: TGTGCCAGCAGAGCAGGGGACAATCAGCCCCAGCATTTT. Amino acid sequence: CASRAGDNQPQHF.

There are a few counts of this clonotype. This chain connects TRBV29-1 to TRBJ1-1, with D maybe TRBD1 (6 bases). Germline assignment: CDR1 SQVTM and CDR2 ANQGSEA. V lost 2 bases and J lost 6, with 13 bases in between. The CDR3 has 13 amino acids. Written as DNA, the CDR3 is TGCAGCGTTGAACGCCGACAGGCGTCTGAAGCTTTCTTT. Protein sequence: CSVERRQASEAFF.

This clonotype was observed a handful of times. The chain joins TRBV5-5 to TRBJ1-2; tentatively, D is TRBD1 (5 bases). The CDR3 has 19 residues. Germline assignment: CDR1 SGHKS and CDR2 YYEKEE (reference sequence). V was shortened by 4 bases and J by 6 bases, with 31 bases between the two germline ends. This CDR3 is CASSVTQTRWGEKVDGYTF. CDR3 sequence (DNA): TGTGCCAGCAGCGTCACTCAAACGCGATGGGGGGAGAAGGTGGATGGCTACACCTTC.

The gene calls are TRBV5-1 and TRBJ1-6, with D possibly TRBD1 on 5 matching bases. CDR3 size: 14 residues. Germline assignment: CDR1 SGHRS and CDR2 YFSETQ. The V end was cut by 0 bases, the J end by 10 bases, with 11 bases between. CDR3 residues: CASSLVGDGSPLHF. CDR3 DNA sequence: TGCGCCAGCAGCTTGGTAGGGGATGGATCACCCCTCCACTTT. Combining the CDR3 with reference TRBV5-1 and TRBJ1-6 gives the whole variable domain KAGVTQTPRYLIKTRGQQVTLSCSPISGHRSVSWYQQTPGQGLQFLFEYFSETQRNKGNFPGRFSGRQFSNSRSEMNVSTLELGDSALYLCASSLVGDGSPLHFGNGTRLTVT.

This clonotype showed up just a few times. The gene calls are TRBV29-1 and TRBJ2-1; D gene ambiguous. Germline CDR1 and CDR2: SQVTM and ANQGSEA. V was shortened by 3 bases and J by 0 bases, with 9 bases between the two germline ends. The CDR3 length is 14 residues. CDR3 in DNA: TGCAGCGTTGATGGGGTGAGCTCCTACAATGAGCAGTTCTTC. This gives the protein CSVDGVSSYNEQFF.

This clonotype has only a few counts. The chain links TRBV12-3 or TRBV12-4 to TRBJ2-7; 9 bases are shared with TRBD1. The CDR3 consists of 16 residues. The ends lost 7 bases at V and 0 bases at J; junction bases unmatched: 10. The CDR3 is CASTPSGQGSSYEQYV. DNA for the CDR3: TGTGCCAGCACCCCATCGGGACAGGGAAGCTCCTACGAGCAGTACGTC.

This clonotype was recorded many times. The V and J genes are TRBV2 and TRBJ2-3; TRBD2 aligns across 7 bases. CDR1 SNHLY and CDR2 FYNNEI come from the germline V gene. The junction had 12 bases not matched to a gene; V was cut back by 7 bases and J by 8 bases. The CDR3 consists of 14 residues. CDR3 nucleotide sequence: TGTGCCAGCACCGGCGGCGGGAGTGTTAGTACGCAGTATTTT. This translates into CASTGGGSVSTQYF.

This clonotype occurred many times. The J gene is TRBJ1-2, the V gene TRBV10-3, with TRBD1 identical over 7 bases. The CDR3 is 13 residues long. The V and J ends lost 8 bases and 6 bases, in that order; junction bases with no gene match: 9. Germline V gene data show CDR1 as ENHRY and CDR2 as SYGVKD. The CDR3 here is CAIANRGLDGYTF. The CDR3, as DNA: TGTGCCATCGCGAACAGGGGTTTAGATGGCTACACCTTC.

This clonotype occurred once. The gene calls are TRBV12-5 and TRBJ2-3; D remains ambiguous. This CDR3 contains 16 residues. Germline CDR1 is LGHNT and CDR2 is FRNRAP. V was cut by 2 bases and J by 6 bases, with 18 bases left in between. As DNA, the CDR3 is TGTGCTAGTGGTTTGTTAGGCAGCTCAAGATTGGATACGCAGTATTTT. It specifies CASGLLGSSRLDTQYF.

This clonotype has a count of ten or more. The CDR3 is CASSRGTYNEQFF. The CDR3 DNA is TGTGCCAGCAGCCGGGGAACCTACAATGAGCAGTTCTTC. V usage is TRBV12-3 or TRBV12-4 and J usage is TRBJ2-1; maybe TRBD2 (5 bases). V was shortened by 6 bases and J by 2 bases, with 8 bases between the two germline ends. The CDR3 runs 13 residues.

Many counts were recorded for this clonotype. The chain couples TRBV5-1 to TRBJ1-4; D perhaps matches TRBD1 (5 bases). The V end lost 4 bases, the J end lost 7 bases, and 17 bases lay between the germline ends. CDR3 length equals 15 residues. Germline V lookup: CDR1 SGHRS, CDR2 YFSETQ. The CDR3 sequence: CASSVGVLFSEKLFF. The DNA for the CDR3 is TGCGCCAGCAGCGTAGGGGTTTTGTTCAGTGAAAAACTGTTTTTT.

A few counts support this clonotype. The CDR3 nucleotides read TGCGCCAGCAGGTTCCCGGAAGGGGGTATGAACACTGAAGCTTTCTTT. It is translated as CASRFPEGGMNTEAFF. The chain joins TRBV5-1 to TRBJ1-1, with a possible D match to TRBD1 (6 bases). This CDR3 region has 16 residues. Trimming pared 5 bases from V and 0 bases from J, leaving 17 bases between. The germline CDR1 and CDR2 sequences are SGHRS and YFSETQ.

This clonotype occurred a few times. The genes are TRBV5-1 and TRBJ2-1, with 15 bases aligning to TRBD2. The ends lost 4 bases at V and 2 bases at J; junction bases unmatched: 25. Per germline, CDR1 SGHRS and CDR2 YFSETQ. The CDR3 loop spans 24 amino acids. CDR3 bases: TGCGCCAGCAGCCGGTTACTCGGCAGTCTAACCGGGACTAGCGGGAGGCGGACCTACAATGAGCAGTTCTTC. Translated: CASSRLLGSLTGTSGRRTYNEQFF.

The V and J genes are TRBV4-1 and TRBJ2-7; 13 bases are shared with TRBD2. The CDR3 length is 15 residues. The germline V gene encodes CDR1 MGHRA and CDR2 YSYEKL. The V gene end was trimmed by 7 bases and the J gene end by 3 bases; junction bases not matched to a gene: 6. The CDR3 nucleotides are TGCGCCAGCACCGCGGGACTAGCGGGATACTACGAGCAGTACTTC. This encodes CASTAGLAGYYEQYF.

CDR3 sequence reads: CASCMTGNLGTEAFF. DNA of the CDR3: TGTGCCAGCTGTATGACAGGAAATTTGGGAACTGAAGCTTTCTTT. V is TRBV18 and J is TRBJ1-1; possibly TRBD1 for D (6 bases). Between the trimmed V and J ends, which lost 7 bases and 5 bases, there was a span of 20 bases. The germline gives CDR1 KGHSH, CDR2 LQKENI. This CDR3 has 15 residues.

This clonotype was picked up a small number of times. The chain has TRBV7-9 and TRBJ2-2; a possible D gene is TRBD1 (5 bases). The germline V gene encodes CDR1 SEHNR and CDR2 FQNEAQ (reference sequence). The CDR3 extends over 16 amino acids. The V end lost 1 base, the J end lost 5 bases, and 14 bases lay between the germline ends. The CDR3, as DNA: TGTGCCAGCAGCTTAGTGTTAGACAGCTTAACCGGGGAGCTGTTTTTT. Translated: CASSLVLDSLTGELFF.

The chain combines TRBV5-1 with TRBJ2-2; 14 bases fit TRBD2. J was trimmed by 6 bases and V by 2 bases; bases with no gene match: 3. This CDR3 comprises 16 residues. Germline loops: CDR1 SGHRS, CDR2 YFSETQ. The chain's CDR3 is CASSFGLAGGAGELFF. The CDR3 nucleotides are TGCGCCAGCAGCTTCGGACTAGCGGGAGGAGCCGGGGAGCTGTTTTTT.

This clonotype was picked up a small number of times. The CDR3 is CASSEPGLDYGYTF. In DNA form, the CDR3 reads TGTGCCAGCAGTGAACCTGGGCTGGACTATGGCTACACCTTC. The genes are TRBV6-1 and TRBJ1-2; D unresolved. Trimming pared 2 bases from V and 3 bases from J, leaving 10 bases between. Germline V lookup: CDR1 MNHNS, CDR2 SASEGT. The CDR3 is 14 residues long.

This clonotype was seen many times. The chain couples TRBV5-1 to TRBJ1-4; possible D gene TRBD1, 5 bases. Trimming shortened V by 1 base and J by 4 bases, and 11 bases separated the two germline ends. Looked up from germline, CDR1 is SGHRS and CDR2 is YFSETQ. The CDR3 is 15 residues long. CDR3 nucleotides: TGCGCCAGCAGCTTGAGAGGACACGATAATGAAAAACTGTTTTTT. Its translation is CASSLRGHDNEKLFF. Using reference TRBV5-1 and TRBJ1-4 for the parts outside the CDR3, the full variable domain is KAGVTQTPRYLIKTRGQQVTLSCSPISGHRSVSWYQQTPGQGLQFLFEYFSETQRNKGNFPGRFSGRQFSNSRSEMNVSTLELGDSALYLCASSLRGHDNEKLFFGSGTQLSVL.

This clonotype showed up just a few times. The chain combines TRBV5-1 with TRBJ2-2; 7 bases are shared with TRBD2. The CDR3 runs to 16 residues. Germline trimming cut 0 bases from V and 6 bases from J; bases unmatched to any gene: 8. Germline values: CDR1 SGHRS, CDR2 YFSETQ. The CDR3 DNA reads TGCGCCAGCAGCTTGGACGGGGGGACTGGTCCCGGGGAGCTGTTTTTT. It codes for CASSLDGGTGPGELFF. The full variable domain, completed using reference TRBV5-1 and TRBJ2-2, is KAGVTQTPRYLIKTRGQQVTLSCSPISGHRSVSWYQQTPGQGLQFLFEYFSETQRNKGNFPGRFSGRQFSNSRSEMNVSTLELGDSALYLCASSLDGGTGPGELFFGEGSRLTVL.

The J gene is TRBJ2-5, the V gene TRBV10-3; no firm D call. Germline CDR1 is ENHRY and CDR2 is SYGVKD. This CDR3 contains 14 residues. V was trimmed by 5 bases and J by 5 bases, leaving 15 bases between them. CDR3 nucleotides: TGTGCCATCAGTCCCAGATCCCTGGGGGAGACCCAGTACTTC. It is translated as CAISPRSLGETQYF.

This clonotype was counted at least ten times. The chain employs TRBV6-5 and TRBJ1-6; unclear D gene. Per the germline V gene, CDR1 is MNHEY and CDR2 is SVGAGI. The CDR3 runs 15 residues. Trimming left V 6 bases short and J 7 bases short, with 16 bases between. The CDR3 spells CASRARGVNNSPLHF. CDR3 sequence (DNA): TGTGCCAGCAGGGCCCGCGGAGTCAACAATTCACCCCTCCACTTT.